A selection of T cell receptor beta chains follows, all from one sample in a study of OX40 agonist ivuxolimab in advanced cancers. Clones were read by immunoSEQ multiplex PCR, and TCRdb kept only the in-frame ones, dropping some. Here the sample spans 45,000 to 60,000 clones, roughly three quarters being singletons. Sequences were derived from CD4+ or CD8+ T cells sorted from blood, sampled in a trial of the OX40 agonist ivuxolimab. Receptors were obtained from an adult with an advanced solid tumor such as melanoma, head and neck, liver or kidney cancer. Each CDR3 is given with its conserved first and last residue. Fields, in order: D gene, J gene, clone size, V gene, CDR3 protein, CDR3 DNA. A D gene is named only where the DNA matches it firmly. Only some rows state a clone size, as once, few, many or a class for expanded clones.

D gene: -; J gene: TRBJ2-7; clone size: -; V gene: TRBV11-2; CDR3 protein: CASSRGGSYEQYF; CDR3 DNA: TGTGCCAGCAGCCGAGGGGGTAGCTACGAGCAGTACTTC
D gene: -; J gene: TRBJ1-2; clone size: -; V gene: TRBV28; CDR3 protein: CASMVVSGAGLSYGYTF; CDR3 DNA: TGTGCCAGCATGGTAGTTTCCGGGGCGGGGTTGAGTTATGGCTACACCTTC
D gene: -; J gene: TRBJ1-2; clone size: -; V gene: TRBV19; CDR3 protein: CASSISGNGYTF; CDR3 DNA: TGTGCCAGTAGTATCTCAGGCAATGGCTACACCTTC
D gene: TRBD1; J gene: TRBJ1-2; clone size: -; V gene: TRBV28; CDR3 protein: CASSFVGQGNVLYGYTF; CDR3 DNA: TGTGCCAGCAGTTTCGTCGGACAGGGAAATGTCCTCTATGGCTACACCTTC
D gene: TRBD1; J gene: TRBJ2-7; clone size: medium-sized; V gene: TRBV10-1; CDR3 protein: CASSESGRQGPYEQYF; CDR3 DNA: TGCGCCAGCAGTGAGTCGGGAAGACAGGGGCCCTACGAGCAGTACTTC
D gene: TRBD2; J gene: TRBJ2-3; clone size: -; V gene: TRBV15; CDR3 protein: CATSRDRRGSTQYF; CDR3 DNA: TGTGCCACCAGCAGAGATCGGCGGGGGAGTACGCAGTATTTT
D gene: -; J gene: TRBJ1-4; clone size: once; V gene: TRBV18; CDR3 protein: CASSPGQTNEKLFF; CDR3 DNA: TGTGCCAGCTCACCTGGACAGACTAATGAAAAACTGTTTTTT
D gene: TRBD1; J gene: TRBJ2-2; clone size: -; V gene: TRBV6-1; CDR3 protein: CAIGTGASTGELFF; CDR3 DNA: TGTGCCATCGGGACAGGGGCGAGCACCGGGGAGCTGTTTTTT
D gene: -; J gene: TRBJ2-2; clone size: -; V gene: TRBV4-2; CDR3 protein: CASSQAVASRGTGELFF; CDR3 DNA: TGTGCCAGCAGCCAAGCGGTGGCTTCTCGGGGCACCGGGGAGCTGTTTTTT
D gene: TRBD1; J gene: TRBJ2-2; clone size: -; V gene: TRBV5-1; CDR3 protein: CASSPGQGNTGELFF; CDR3 DNA: TGCGCCAGCAGCCCGGGACAGGGGAACACCGGGGAGCTGTTTTTT
D gene: TRBD1; J gene: TRBJ2-7; clone size: -; V gene: TRBV27; CDR3 protein: CASSSPGQNSYEQYF; CDR3 DNA: TGTGCCAGCAGTTCCCCGGGACAGAACTCCTACGAGCAGTACTTC
D gene: -; J gene: TRBJ2-2; clone size: -; V gene: TRBV7-2; CDR3 protein: CASSLVAPPKPGELFF; CDR3 DNA: TGTGCCAGCAGCTTAGTTGCCCCACCGAAACCGGGGGAGCTGTTTTTT
D gene: -; J gene: TRBJ1-5; clone size: -; V gene: TRBV7-2; CDR3 protein: CASSRLSNQPQHF; CDR3 DNA: TGTGCCAGCAGCCGACTCAGCAATCAGCCCCAGCATTTT
D gene: TRBD2; J gene: TRBJ2-3; clone size: -; V gene: TRBV2; CDR3 protein: CASRLLAGRTDTQYF; CDR3 DNA: TGTGCCAGCAGACTACTAGCGGGAAGGACAGATACGCAGTATTTT
D gene: TRBD1; J gene: TRBJ1-1; clone size: -; V gene: TRBV29-1; CDR3 protein: CSVPQGAGNTEAFF; CDR3 DNA: TGCAGCGTCCCCCAGGGGGCGGGGAACACTGAAGCTTTCTTT
D gene: TRBD1; J gene: TRBJ1-2; clone size: -; V gene: TRBV6-1; CDR3 protein: CASSLGGGVSGYTF; CDR3 DNA: TGTGCCAGCAGTCTAGGAGGGGGCGTAAGTGGCTACACCTTC
D gene: -; J gene: TRBJ1-4; clone size: -; V gene: TRBV2; CDR3 protein: CASTKVSGGREKLFF; CDR3 DNA: TGTGCCAGCACTAAAGTCTCGGGGGGTCGGGAAAAACTGTTTTTT
D gene: -; J gene: TRBJ2-4; clone size: -; V gene: TRBV13; CDR3 protein: CASRGVAKNIQYF; CDR3 DNA: TGTGCCAGCCGGGGAGTAGCCAAAAACATTCAGTACTTC
D gene: -; J gene: TRBJ1-5; clone size: -; V gene: TRBV6-1; CDR3 protein: CASSESSWSNQPQHF; CDR3 DNA: TGTGCCAGCAGTGAATCGAGTTGGTCTAATCAGCCCCAGCATTTT
D gene: -; J gene: TRBJ1-4; clone size: -; V gene: TRBV2; CDR3 protein: CASSEDRRNEKLFF; CDR3 DNA: TGTGCCAGCAGTGAAGACAGACGTAATGAAAAACTGTTTTTT
D gene: TRBD2; J gene: TRBJ2-5; clone size: -; V gene: TRBV5-1; CDR3 protein: CASSLLGGYQETQYF; CDR3 DNA: TGCGCCAGCAGCTTGTTGGGGGGGTACCAAGAGACCCAGTACTTC
D gene: TRBD2; J gene: TRBJ2-7; clone size: -; V gene: TRBV29-1; CDR3 protein: CSVKREGLAGRTYEQYF; CDR3 DNA: TGCAGCGTTAAAAGGGAGGGACTAGCGGGACGTACCTACGAGCAGTACTTC
D gene: -; J gene: TRBJ2-1; clone size: -; V gene: TRBV5-1; CDR3 protein: CASSLSTRGDYNEQFF; CDR3 DNA: TGCGCCAGCAGCTTGAGTACGAGGGGGGACTACAATGAGCAGTTCTTC
D gene: -; J gene: TRBJ2-1; clone size: -; V gene: TRBV5-4; CDR3 protein: CASSLQGGNEQFF; CDR3 DNA: TGTGCCAGCAGCCTCCAGGGGGGCAATGAGCAGTTCTTC
D gene: -; J gene: TRBJ1-5; clone size: few; V gene: TRBV2; CDR3 protein: CASRASAWDTQEGYSNQPQHF; CDR3 DNA: TGTGCCAGCAGAGCTAGCGCGTGGGACACACAGGAGGGCTATAGCAATCAGCCCCAGCATTTT
D gene: TRBD2; J gene: TRBJ2-1; clone size: -; V gene: TRBV6-6; CDR3 protein: CASSYRGTGGNEQFF; CDR3 DNA: TGTGCCAGCAGTTATCGGGGGACGGGGGGCAATGAGCAGTTCTTC
D gene: -; J gene: TRBJ1-1; clone size: -; V gene: TRBV29-1; CDR3 protein: CSVTWAAMNTEAFF; CDR3 DNA: TGCAGCGTCACCTGGGCCGCCATGAACACTGAAGCTTTCTTT
D gene: TRBD2; J gene: TRBJ2-2; clone size: -; V gene: TRBV7-6; CDR3 protein: CASSGPGTSGTTNTGELFF; CDR3 DNA: TGTGCCAGCAGCGGCCCCGGGACTAGCGGGACTACGAACACCGGGGAGCTGTTTTTT